Below, one T cell receptor (beta chain) is given with its context. Its antigen is not known. This entry belongs to a study of OX40 agonist ivuxolimab in advanced cancers. Study-wide background: Age averaged about 66 years (range about 23 to 80), and 80% to 90% were male. General study results and limits: CD4+ and CD8+ blood T cells expanded clonally by week 6 at 0.1 to 3.0 mg/kg. Among the lowest peripheral clonal expansion occurred in 0.1-3.0 mg/kg partial responders.

Assay used: immunoSEQ multiplex PCR; TCRdb lists only in-frame clones, some missing. The table records around 84,000 clones, roughly four fifths of them present only once. Baseline, cycle 4 day 1, and cycle 7 day 1 were the blood sampling points. The sequence derives from an adult with an advanced solid tumor such as melanoma, head and neck, liver or kidney cancer. The input for sequencing was CD4+ or CD8+ T cells sorted from blood, taken in a trial of the OX40 agonist ivuxolimab.

The CDR3 here is CASSRTGFNSPLHF. The CDR3 DNA reads as TGTGCCAGCAGTCGGACAGGCTTTAATTCACCCCTCCACTTT. The rearrangement joins TRBV28 to TRBJ1-6; 7 bases line up with TRBD1. This CDR3 has 14 amino acids. Germline CDR1 MDHEN, CDR2 SYDVKM. Trimming removed 5 bases from V and 6 bases from J; junction bases left unmatched: 4. The full variable domain, completed using reference TRBV28 and TRBJ1-6, is DVKVTQSSRYLVKRTGEKVFLECVQDMDHENMFWYRQDPGLGLRLIYFSYDVKMKEKGDIPEGYSVSREKKERFSLILESASTNQTSMYLCASSRTGFNSPLHFGNGTRLTVT.